This T cell receptor (beta chain) was captured by sequencing in a study of human T cells and chemical hapten exposure. Overall study: Slight differences in pooled library volume were the main source of varying TCR yields across samples.

TCRdb itself ran the RACE reads through MiXCR, one entry per CDR3 protein. The sample holds around 130,000 distinct CDR3 sequences, approximately 11% seen once. With 6 bases clipped from V and 2 bases from J, the junction kept 13 bases outside the gene matches. The CDR3 covers 16 residues. Germline V gene sequence: CDR1 SQVTM, CDR2 ANQGSEA. Indicated time point: patch test 3, about 24 weeks after DPC sensitization. As for treatment: therapeutic diphenylcyclopropenone sensitization with weekly scalp DPC. Whole-study findings and limits: TCRs above 1 in 1000 frequency stayed constant with DPC sensitization.

This clonotype was observed a few times. Its antigen is unidentified. V usage is TRBV29-1 and J usage is TRBJ1-2, with 9 bases identical to TRBD1. Here the sequenced sample was whole blood, taken in connection with sensitization to the hapten diphenylcyclopropenone (DPC). The TCR originated in a woman aged 45-60 years with alopecia areata. Some clones in this sample may be carry-over from other donors' samples. The CDR3 protein is CSVDTGTGRANYGYTF. For the CDR3, the DNA is TGCAGCGTGGATACCGGGACAGGGCGCGCAAACTATGGCTACACCTTC.